The next 26 T cell receptor beta chains were all read from a single sample in a study of B cell selection in AIRE deficiency. Assay: immunoSEQ multiplex PCR; the TCRdb copy retains only in-frame clones and omits some. Among around 20,000 clones, about 92% were seen once, and the ten largest hold about 1%. Regulatory T cells were sorted as CD4+CD25hiCD127low/negative. Material: CD4+CD25+ Tregs sorted from PBMCs. These receptors were obtained from a human donor in good health.

This chain uses TRBV11-1 with TRBJ2-3; TRBD2 aligns across 9 bases. CDR1 is SGHAT and CDR2 is FQDESV in the germline V gene (reference sequence). The V segment lost 3 bases and the J segment 5 bases; nucleotides outside the gene matches: 0. The CDR3 is 13 residues long. In nucleotides, the CDR3 is TGTGCCAGCAGCTTGACTAGCGGAGATACGCAGTATTTT. Translating it yields CASSLTSGDTQYF.

The rearrangement uses TRBV28 and TRBJ2-7, with D perhaps TRBD1 or TRBD2 (5 bases each). CDR3 length equals 16 residues. The V end lost 6 bases, the J end lost 0 bases, and 18 bases lay between the germline ends. CDR1 and CDR2 (germline): MDHEN, SYDVKM. The CDR3 coding sequence is TGTGCCAGCAGGGGGCCGGGTCCCCGGGACTCCTACGAGCAGTACTTC. As protein: CASRGPGPRDSYEQYF.

This clone has just one count. This chain links TRBV29-1 with TRBJ2-1; 9 bases fit TRBD2. The CDR3 totals 15 residues. V lost 4 bases to trimming and J lost 2 bases; unmatched junction nucleotides: 6. Germline CDR1 and CDR2: SQVTM and ANQGSEA. This CDR3 is CSVGGLAGTYNEQFF. CDR3 DNA sequence: TGCAGCGTTGGGGGGCTAGCGGGGACCTACAATGAGCAGTTCTTC.

This chain uses TRBV7-2 with TRBJ1-4; no clear D. CDR3 size: 18 residues. CDR1 and CDR2 from the germline V gene are SGHTA and FQGNSA. Trimming stripped 2 bases from V and 0 bases from J, with 16 bases between. The CDR3: CASSLLPGGFSTNEKLFF. DNA of the CDR3: TGTGCCAGCAGCTTACTCCCCGGAGGGTTCTCAACTAATGAAAAACTGTTTTTT.

V gene TRBV28 combines with J gene TRBJ2-6; no clear D. The CDR3 loop spans 15 amino acids. Trimming removed 3 bases from V and 0 bases from J, with 6 bases in between. CDR1 is MDHEN, CDR2 SYDVKM, per germline. DNA of the CDR3: TGTGCCAGCAGTTTTATGAGCTCTGGGGCCAACGTCCTGACTTTC. It encodes CASSFMSSGANVLTF. Using reference TRBV28 and TRBJ2-6 for the parts outside the CDR3, the full variable domain is DVKVTQSSRYLVKRTGEKVFLECVQDMDHENMFWYRQDPGLGLRLIYFSYDVKMKEKGDIPEGYSVSREKKERFSLILESASTNQTSMYLCASSFMSSGANVLTFGAGSRLTVL.

The chain couples TRBV6-1 to TRBJ1-5; D may be TRBD1 (6 bases). The CDR3 covers 14 residues. Trimming shortened V by 5 bases and J by 1 base, and 9 bases separated the two germline ends. Per germline, CDR1 MNHNS and CDR2 SASEGT. The CDR3 nucleotides are TGTGCCAGCAGTCCACAGGGAAGCAATCAGCCCCAGCATTTT. Translated: CASSPQGSNQPQHF.

J is TRBJ2-7 and V is TRBV28; the D is unclear. This CDR3 spans 15 amino acids. Per the germline V gene, CDR1 is MDHEN and CDR2 is SYDVKM. With 5 bases removed from V and 7 bases from J, the gap between germline ends came to 21 bases. CDR3 protein: CASSTRPGPSDEQYF. The DNA for the CDR3 is TGTGCCAGCAGTACACGTCCGGGCCCCAGCGATGAGCAGTACTTC.

The J gene is TRBJ2-3, the V gene TRBV9, with 7 bases fitting TRBD2. Germline CDR1 is SGDLS and CDR2 is YYNGEE. After removal of 2 bases from V and 3 bases from J, the junction contained 6 bases not matched to a gene. The CDR3 extends over 15 amino acids. CDR3 in amino acids: CASSVLAGVTDTQYF. The CDR3 DNA follows: TGTGCCAGCAGCGTCTTAGCGGGCGTAACAGATACGCAGTATTTT.

The V and J genes are TRBV6-5 and TRBJ1-1; 8 nucleotides match TRBD1. From germline, CDR1 is MNHEY and CDR2 SVGAGI. The CDR3 is 15 residues long. V was pared by 5 bases and J by 5 bases, with 10 bases of the junction left unmatched. The CDR3: CASSPRTGWRTEAFF. The DNA of the CDR3 is TGTGCCAGCAGTCCCCGGACAGGGTGGAGAACTGAAGCTTTCTTT.

V and J are TRBV7-2 and TRBJ2-7, with 10 bases fitting TRBD1. The CDR3 contains 15 residues. Germline assignment: CDR1 SGHTA and CDR2 FQGNSA. The V and J ends lost 5 bases and 2 bases, in that order; junction bases with no gene match: 6. CDR3 DNA sequence: TGTGCCAGCAGCGCCCGGGACAGGGGCCCCTACGAGCAGTACTTC. It yields the protein CASSARDRGPYEQYF.

The gene calls are TRBV25-1 and TRBJ2-7; D might be TRBD2 (5 bases). This CDR3 has 14 amino acids. Trimming removed 4 bases at V and 3 bases at J, with 13 bases between. CDR1 and CDR2 from the germline V gene are MGHDK and SYGVNS. The CDR3 region is CASSAGLFGYEQYF. The CDR3 DNA reads TGTGCCAGCAGTGCTGGACTTTTTGGCTACGAGCAGTACTTC.

The chain carries TRBV7-2 and TRBJ2-7; no clear D. V lost 4 bases to trimming and J lost 2 bases, with 3 bases between them. The CDR3 contains 11 residues. Per the germline V gene, CDR1 is SGHTA and CDR2 is FQGNSA. The CDR3 is CASSSPYEQYF. The CDR3 bases are TGTGCCAGCAGCTCCCCCTACGAGCAGTACTTC.

This clone was seen once. The rearrangement links TRBV19 to TRBJ2-1; D possibly corresponds to TRBD2 (7 bases). Trimming took off 4 bases at V and 8 bases at J, with 15 bases between the two ends. Germline V lookup: CDR1 LNHDA, CDR2 SQIVND (reference sequence). This CDR3 comprises 14 residues. In DNA, the CDR3 is TGTGCCAGTAGTAAGGGGGGGAAAGGATATGAGCAGTTCTTC. The encoded protein is CASSKGGKGYEQFF.

In this sample, this clone turned up once. The chain uses TRBV29-1 and TRBJ2-5; 9 bases fit TRBD2. CDR3 size: 14 residues. Germline values: CDR1 SQVTM, CDR2 ANQGSEA. Trimming cost V 1 base and J 4 bases; bases outside gene matches: 4. The CDR3 region has the DNA TGCAGCGTTGAAGGACTAGCGGCCTTAGAGACCCAGTACTTC. Protein: CSVEGLAALETQYF. Using reference TRBV29-1 and TRBJ2-5 for the parts outside the CDR3, the full variable domain is SAVISQKPSRDICQRGTSLTIQCQVDSQVTMMFWYRQQPGQSLTLIATANQGSEATYESGFVIDKFPISRPNLTFSTLTVSNMSPEDSSIYLCSVEGLAALETQYFGPGTRLLVL.

This clone was detected once. The J gene is TRBJ2-1, the V gene TRBV19; TRBD2 might be the D (6 bases). V was pared by 7 bases and J by 3 bases, with 16 bases between. Germline-derived CDR1 and CDR2 are LNHDA and SQIVND (reference sequence). The CDR3 runs 15 residues. The CDR3 bases are TGTGCCAGTAAGGGCGGGGCGAGGGACTACAATGAGCAGTTCTTC. Translation: CASKGGARDYNEQFF.

The V and J genes are TRBV11-2 and TRBJ1-6, with TRBD1 as a possible D gene (5 bases). V shed 5 bases and J shed 9 bases, with 14 bases lying between them. The CDR3 runs 14 residues. Germline CDR1 reads SGHAT; CDR2 reads FQNNGV. The DNA of the CDR3 is TGTGCCAGCAGCAGGGGTGGGGTGGTTTCACCCCTCCACTTT. This encodes CASSRGGVVSPLHF.

This rearrangement joins TRBV19 to TRBJ2-3, with TRBD2 identical over 10 bases. J gave up 5 bases and V 5 bases, and 10 bases lay outside the gene matches. Germline loops: CDR1 LNHDA, CDR2 SQIVND (reference sequence). This CDR3 comprises 16 residues. CDR3 sequence reads: CASSDSAGGPRDTQYF. The CDR3 region has the DNA TGTGCCAGTAGTGACTCAGCGGGAGGGCCTAGAGATACGCAGTATTTT.

This sequence joins TRBV5-1 and TRBJ2-7; a possible D gene is TRBD2 (6 bases). V was shortened by 2 bases and J by 0 bases, with 9 bases between the two germline ends. The CDR3 sequence is 14 residues long. Germline V gene lookup returns CDR1 SGHRS and CDR2 YFSETQ. CDR3 in DNA: TGCGCCAGCAGCTTAAGCGGGTTCTCCTACGAGCAGTACTTC. Translation gives CASSLSGFSYEQYF.

This sequence joins TRBV7-2 and TRBJ2-7; no clear D gene. This CDR3 comprises 14 residues. Germline lookup yields CDR1 SGHTA and CDR2 FQGNSA. The V end lost 1 base, the J end lost 3 bases, and 10 bases lay between the germline ends. The CDR3 DNA is TGTGCCAGCAGCTTAGATAGGAACTTCTACGAGCAGTACTTC. Translation: CASSLDRNFYEQYF. The variable domain in full, completed from reference TRBV7-2 and TRBJ2-7, reads GAGVSQSPSNKVTEKGKDVELRCDPISGHTALYWYRQSLGQGLEFLIYFQGNSAPDKSGLPSDRFSAERTGGSVSTLTIQRTQQEDSAVYLCASSLDRNFYEQYFGPGTRLTVT.

This clone was seen just once. This chain uses TRBV6-1 with TRBJ2-3, with TRBD1 matching over 10 bases. From germline, CDR1 is MNHNS and CDR2 SASEGT. There are 14 residues in the CDR3. J lost 4 bases, V lost 4 bases, and 2 bases had no gene match. The CDR3 DNA follows: TGTGCCAGCAGTGGGGACAGGGGTCCAGATACGCAGTATTTT. It yields the protein CASSGDRGPDTQYF.

Details on this clone: A read error may account for a junction end that differs from germline. This rearrangement joins TRBV28 to TRBJ1-4; D call uncertain. CDR1 and CDR2 from the germline V gene are MDHEN and SYDVKM. The CDR3 is 14 residues long. The CDR3: CASRLDPLRRKTVF. In DNA, the CDR3 is TGTGCCAGCAGGTTGGACCCTCTGCGACGAAAAACTGTTTTT.

V is TRBV19 and J is TRBJ1-2, with D possibly matching TRBD1 (5 bases). Germline CDR1 and CDR2: LNHDA and SQIVND (reference sequence). The CDR3 is 13 residues long. V gave up 2 bases and J gave up 6 bases, with 10 bases separating them. Written as DNA, the CDR3 is TGTGCCAGTAGTATACTCCGGGGCGATGGCTACACCTTC. Translation gives CASSILRGDGYTF. The complete variable domain, with remaining parts taken from reference TRBV19 and TRBJ1-2, reads DGGITQSPKYLFRKEGQNVTLSCEQNLNHDAMYWYRQDPGQGLRLIYYSQIVNDFQKGDIAEGYSVSREKKESFPLTVTSAQKNPTAFYLCASSILRGDGYTFGSGTRLTVV.

The chain combines TRBV6-5 with TRBJ1-2; a possible D gene is TRBD1 (5 bases). The CDR3 is made up of 13 amino acids. Germline V gene sequence: CDR1 MNHEY, CDR2 SVGAGI. The V end lost 5 bases, the J end lost 4 bases, and 11 bases lay between the germline ends. CDR3 bases: TGTGCCAGCAGTCCCGGGACGGGCTATGGCTACACCTTC. It codes for CASSPGTGYGYTF.

The rearrangement links TRBV5-5 to TRBJ2-7, with D maybe TRBD1 (5 bases). Trimming cost V 4 bases and J 6 bases, with 26 bases left between them. The CDR3 loop spans 17 amino acids. Germline CDR1 reads SGHKS; CDR2 reads YYEKEE (reference sequence). The CDR3 sequence is CASSRAAQGSGPSEQYF. CDR3 DNA sequence: TGTGCCAGCAGCCGTGCCGCCCAGGGCTCAGGTCCGAGCGAGCAGTACTTC.

The V gene is TRBV7-8, the J gene TRBJ2-5; 9 bases align to TRBD1. The V gene end was trimmed by 0 bases and the J gene end by 5 bases; junction bases not matched to a gene: 10. In germline, CDR1 is SGHVS, CDR2 FQNEAQ. The CDR3 covers 17 residues. CDR3 sequence reads: CASSLAAGTGFGETQYF. The DNA of the CDR3 is TGTGCCAGCAGCTTAGCGGCCGGGACAGGGTTCGGCGAGACCCAGTACTTC.

The chain carries TRBV28 and TRBJ1-6; D uncertain. Trimming took off 5 bases at V and 2 bases at J, with 16 bases between the two ends. The CDR3 runs to 17 residues. CDR1 is MDHEN and CDR2 is SYDVKM in the germline V gene. The CDR3 protein is CASSLNRQITYNSPLHF. The CDR3 DNA sequence: TGTGCCAGCAGTCTTAATCGTCAGATCACCTATAATTCACCCCTCCACTTT.